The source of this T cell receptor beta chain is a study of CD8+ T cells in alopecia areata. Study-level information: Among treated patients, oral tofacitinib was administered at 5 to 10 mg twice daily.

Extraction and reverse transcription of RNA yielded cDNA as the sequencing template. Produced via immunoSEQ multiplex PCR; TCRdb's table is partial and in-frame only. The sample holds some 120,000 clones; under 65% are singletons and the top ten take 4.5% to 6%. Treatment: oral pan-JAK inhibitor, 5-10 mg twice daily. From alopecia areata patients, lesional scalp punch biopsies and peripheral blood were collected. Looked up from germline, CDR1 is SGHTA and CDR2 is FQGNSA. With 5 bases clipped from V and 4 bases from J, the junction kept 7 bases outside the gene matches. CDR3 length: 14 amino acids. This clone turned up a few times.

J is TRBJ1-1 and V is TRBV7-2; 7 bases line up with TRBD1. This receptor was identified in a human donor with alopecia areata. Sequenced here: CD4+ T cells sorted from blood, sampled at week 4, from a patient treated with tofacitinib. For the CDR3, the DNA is TGTGCCAGCAGCGGCTACAGGGGAGGCACTGAAGCTTTCTTT. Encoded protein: CASSGYRGGTEAFF.